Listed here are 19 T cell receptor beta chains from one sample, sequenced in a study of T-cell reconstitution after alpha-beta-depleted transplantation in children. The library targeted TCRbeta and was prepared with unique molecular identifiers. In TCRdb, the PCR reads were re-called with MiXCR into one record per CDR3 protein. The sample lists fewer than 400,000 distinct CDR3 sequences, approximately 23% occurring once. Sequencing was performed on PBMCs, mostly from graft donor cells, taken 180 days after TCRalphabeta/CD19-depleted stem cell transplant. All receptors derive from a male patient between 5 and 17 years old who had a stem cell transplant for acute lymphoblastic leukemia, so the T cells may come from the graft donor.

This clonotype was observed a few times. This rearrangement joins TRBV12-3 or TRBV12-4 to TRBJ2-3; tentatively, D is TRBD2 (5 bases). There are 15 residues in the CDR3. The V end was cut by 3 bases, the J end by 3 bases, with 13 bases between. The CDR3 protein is CASSFPGEITDTQYF. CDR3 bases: TGTGCCAGCAGTTTCCCCGGGGAAATAACAGATACGCAGTATTTT.

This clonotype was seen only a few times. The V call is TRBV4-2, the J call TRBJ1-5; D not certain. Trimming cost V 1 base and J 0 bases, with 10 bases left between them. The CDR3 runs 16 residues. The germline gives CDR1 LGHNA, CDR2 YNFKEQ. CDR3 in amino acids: CASSQVGGLSNQPQHF. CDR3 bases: TGTGCCAGCAGCCAAGTAGGAGGCCTTAGCAATCAGCCCCAGCATTTT.

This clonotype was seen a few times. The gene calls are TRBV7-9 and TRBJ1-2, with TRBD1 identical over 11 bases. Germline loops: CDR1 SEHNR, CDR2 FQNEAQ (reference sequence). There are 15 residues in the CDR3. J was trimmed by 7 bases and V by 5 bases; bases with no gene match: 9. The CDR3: CASSRPGQGAGGYTF. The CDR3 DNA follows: TGTGCCAGCAGCCGCCCCGGACAGGGGGCGGGTGGCTACACCTTC. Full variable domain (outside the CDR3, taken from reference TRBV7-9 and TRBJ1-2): DTGVSQNPRHKITKRGQNVTFRCDPISEHNRLYWYRQTLGQGPEFLTYFQNEAQLEKSRLLSDRFSAERPKGSFSTLEIQRTEQGDSAMYLCASSRPGQGAGGYTFGSGTRLTVV.

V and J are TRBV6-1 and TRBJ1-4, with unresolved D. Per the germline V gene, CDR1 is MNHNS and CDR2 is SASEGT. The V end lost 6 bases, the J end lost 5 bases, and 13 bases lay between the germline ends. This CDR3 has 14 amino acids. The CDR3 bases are TGTGCCAGCAGCCCGACGGCCATGAATGAAAAACTGTTTTTT. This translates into CASSPTAMNEKLFF.

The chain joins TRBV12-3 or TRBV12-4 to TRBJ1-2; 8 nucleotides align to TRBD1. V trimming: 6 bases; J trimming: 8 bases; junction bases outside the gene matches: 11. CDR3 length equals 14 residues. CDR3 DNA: TGTGCCAGCAGAGGGGGGCAGGGGGCGAAGGGCTACACCTTC. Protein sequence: CASRGGQGAKGYTF.

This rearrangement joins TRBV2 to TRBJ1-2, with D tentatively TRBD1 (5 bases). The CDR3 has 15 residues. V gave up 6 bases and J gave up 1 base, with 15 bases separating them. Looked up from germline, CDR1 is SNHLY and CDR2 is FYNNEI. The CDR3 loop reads CASRLTRQHNYGYTF. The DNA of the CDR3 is TGTGCCAGCAGACTAACCCGACAGCATAACTATGGCTACACCTTC.

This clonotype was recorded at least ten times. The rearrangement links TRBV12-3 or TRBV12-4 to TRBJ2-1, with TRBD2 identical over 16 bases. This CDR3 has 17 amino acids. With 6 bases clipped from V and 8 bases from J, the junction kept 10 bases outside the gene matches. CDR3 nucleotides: TGTGCCAGCAGATTGCCGGGACTAGCGGGAGGGCTGGATGAGCAGTTCTTC. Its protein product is CASRLPGLAGGLDEQFF.

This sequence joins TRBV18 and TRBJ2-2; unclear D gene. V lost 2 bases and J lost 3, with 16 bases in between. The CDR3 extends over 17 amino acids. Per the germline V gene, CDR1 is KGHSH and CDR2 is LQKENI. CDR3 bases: TGTGCCAGCTCACCAGTTTCCGTGACTTCCTACACCGGGGAGCTGTTTTTT. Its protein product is CASSPVSVTSYTGELFF.

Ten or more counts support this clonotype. CDR3 sequence: CASSRTSSRLHEQYF. The CDR3 DNA reads TGCGCCAGCAGCCGGACTAGCAGCCGCCTCCACGAGCAGTACTTC. The V call is TRBV5-1, the J call TRBJ2-7, with TRBD2 matching 8 bases. The J segment lost 5 bases and the V segment lost 4 bases, leaving 11 bases of the junction unmatched. CDR1 SGHRS and CDR2 YFSETQ come from the germline V gene. This CDR3 is 15 amino acids long. Variable domain in full (rest from reference TRBV5-1 and TRBJ2-7): KAGVTQTPRYLIKTRGQQVTLSCSPISGHRSVSWYQQTPGQGLQFLFEYFSETQRNKGNFPGRFSGRQFSNSRSEMNVSTLELGDSALYLCASSRTSSRLHEQYFGPGTRLTVT.

Here the CDR3 DNA reads TGTGCCAGTAGTATAGGGTCGTCTGGGGCCAACGTCCTGACTTTC. Translating gives CASSIGSSGANVLTF. The chain joins TRBV19 to TRBJ2-6; D is uncertain. Germline assignment: CDR1 LNHDA and CDR2 SQIVND (reference sequence). The CDR3 spans 15 residues. The ends were cut back, 1 base at V and 1 base at J, with 5 bases in the middle.

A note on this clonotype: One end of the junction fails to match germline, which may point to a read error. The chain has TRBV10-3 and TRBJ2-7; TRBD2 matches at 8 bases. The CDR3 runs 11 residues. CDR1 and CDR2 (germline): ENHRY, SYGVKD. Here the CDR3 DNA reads TGCCCCGGGACTAGAGTGTTCCCCCCCTACTTC. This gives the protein CPGTRVFPPYF.

The CDR3 DNA reads TGTGCCAGCAGTCTCGACCGCTCCAAGATCAGCACCCAGTACTTC. Amino acid sequence: CASSLDRSKISTQYF. The J gene is TRBJ2-5, the V gene TRBV12-3 or TRBV12-4, with unresolved D. The CDR3 extends over 15 amino acids. Trimming left V 5 bases short and J 8 bases short, with 21 bases between.

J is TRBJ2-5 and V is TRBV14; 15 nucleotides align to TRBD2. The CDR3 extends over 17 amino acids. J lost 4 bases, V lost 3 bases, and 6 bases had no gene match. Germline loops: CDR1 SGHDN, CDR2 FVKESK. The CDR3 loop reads CASSHRGLAGGRETQYF. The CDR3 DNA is TGTGCCAGCAGCCACCGGGGACTAGCGGGAGGTCGAGAGACCCAGTACTTC.

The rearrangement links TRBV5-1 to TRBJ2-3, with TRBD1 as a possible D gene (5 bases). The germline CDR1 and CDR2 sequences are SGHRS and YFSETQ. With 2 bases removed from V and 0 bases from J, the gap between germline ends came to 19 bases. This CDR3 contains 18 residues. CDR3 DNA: TGCGCCAGCAGCTTCCCGACTTTACAGGAGACTAGCACAGATACGCAGTATTTT. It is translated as CASSFPTLQETSTDTQYF. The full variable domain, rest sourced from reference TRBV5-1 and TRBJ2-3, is KAGVTQTPRYLIKTRGQQVTLSCSPISGHRSVSWYQQTPGQGLQFLFEYFSETQRNKGNFPGRFSGRQFSNSRSEMNVSTLELGDSALYLCASSFPTLQETSTDTQYFGPGTRLTVL.

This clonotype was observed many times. CDR3 sequence (DNA): TGTGCCAGCAGTTTTCGGGGGCCCTACACTGAAGCTTTCTTT. This gives the protein CASSFRGPYTEAFF. The J gene is TRBJ1-1, the V gene TRBV12-3 or TRBV12-4; possibly TRBD1 for D (6 bases). There are 14 residues in the CDR3. V gave up 3 bases and J gave up 3 bases, with 11 bases separating them.

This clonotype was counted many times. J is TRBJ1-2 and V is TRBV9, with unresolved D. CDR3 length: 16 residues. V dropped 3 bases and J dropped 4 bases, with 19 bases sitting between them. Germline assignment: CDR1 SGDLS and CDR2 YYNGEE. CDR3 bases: TGTGCCAGCAGCGCCCTGCAGAGGACTTCGACCTATGGCTACACCTTC. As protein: CASSALQRTSTYGYTF. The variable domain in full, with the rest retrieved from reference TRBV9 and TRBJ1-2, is DSGVTQTPKHLITATGQRVTLRCSPRSGDLSVYWYQQSLDQGLQFLIQYYNGEERAKGNILERFSAQQFPDLHSELNLSSLELGDSALYFCASSALQRTSTYGYTFGSGTRLTVV.

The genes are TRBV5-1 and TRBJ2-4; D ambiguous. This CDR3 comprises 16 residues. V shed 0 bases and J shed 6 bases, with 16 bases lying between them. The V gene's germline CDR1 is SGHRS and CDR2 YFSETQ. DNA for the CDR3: TGCGCCAGCAGCTTGGCAGTAGGATTTGCACGAAACATTCAGTACTTC. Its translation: CASSLAVGFARNIQYF.

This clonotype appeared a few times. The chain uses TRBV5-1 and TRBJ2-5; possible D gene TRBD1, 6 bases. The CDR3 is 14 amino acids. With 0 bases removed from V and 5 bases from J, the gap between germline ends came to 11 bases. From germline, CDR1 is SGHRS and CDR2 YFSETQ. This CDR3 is CASSLDRVTETQYF. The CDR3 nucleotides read TGCGCCAGCAGCTTGGACAGGGTAACGGAGACCCAGTACTTC.

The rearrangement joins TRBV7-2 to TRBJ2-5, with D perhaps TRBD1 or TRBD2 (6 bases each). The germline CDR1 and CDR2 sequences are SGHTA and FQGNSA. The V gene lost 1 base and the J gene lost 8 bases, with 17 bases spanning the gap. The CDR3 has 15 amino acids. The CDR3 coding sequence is TGTGCCAGCAGCTTAGTGGGGGGCCCAAGAGACACCCAGTACTTC. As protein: CASSLVGGPRDTQYF.